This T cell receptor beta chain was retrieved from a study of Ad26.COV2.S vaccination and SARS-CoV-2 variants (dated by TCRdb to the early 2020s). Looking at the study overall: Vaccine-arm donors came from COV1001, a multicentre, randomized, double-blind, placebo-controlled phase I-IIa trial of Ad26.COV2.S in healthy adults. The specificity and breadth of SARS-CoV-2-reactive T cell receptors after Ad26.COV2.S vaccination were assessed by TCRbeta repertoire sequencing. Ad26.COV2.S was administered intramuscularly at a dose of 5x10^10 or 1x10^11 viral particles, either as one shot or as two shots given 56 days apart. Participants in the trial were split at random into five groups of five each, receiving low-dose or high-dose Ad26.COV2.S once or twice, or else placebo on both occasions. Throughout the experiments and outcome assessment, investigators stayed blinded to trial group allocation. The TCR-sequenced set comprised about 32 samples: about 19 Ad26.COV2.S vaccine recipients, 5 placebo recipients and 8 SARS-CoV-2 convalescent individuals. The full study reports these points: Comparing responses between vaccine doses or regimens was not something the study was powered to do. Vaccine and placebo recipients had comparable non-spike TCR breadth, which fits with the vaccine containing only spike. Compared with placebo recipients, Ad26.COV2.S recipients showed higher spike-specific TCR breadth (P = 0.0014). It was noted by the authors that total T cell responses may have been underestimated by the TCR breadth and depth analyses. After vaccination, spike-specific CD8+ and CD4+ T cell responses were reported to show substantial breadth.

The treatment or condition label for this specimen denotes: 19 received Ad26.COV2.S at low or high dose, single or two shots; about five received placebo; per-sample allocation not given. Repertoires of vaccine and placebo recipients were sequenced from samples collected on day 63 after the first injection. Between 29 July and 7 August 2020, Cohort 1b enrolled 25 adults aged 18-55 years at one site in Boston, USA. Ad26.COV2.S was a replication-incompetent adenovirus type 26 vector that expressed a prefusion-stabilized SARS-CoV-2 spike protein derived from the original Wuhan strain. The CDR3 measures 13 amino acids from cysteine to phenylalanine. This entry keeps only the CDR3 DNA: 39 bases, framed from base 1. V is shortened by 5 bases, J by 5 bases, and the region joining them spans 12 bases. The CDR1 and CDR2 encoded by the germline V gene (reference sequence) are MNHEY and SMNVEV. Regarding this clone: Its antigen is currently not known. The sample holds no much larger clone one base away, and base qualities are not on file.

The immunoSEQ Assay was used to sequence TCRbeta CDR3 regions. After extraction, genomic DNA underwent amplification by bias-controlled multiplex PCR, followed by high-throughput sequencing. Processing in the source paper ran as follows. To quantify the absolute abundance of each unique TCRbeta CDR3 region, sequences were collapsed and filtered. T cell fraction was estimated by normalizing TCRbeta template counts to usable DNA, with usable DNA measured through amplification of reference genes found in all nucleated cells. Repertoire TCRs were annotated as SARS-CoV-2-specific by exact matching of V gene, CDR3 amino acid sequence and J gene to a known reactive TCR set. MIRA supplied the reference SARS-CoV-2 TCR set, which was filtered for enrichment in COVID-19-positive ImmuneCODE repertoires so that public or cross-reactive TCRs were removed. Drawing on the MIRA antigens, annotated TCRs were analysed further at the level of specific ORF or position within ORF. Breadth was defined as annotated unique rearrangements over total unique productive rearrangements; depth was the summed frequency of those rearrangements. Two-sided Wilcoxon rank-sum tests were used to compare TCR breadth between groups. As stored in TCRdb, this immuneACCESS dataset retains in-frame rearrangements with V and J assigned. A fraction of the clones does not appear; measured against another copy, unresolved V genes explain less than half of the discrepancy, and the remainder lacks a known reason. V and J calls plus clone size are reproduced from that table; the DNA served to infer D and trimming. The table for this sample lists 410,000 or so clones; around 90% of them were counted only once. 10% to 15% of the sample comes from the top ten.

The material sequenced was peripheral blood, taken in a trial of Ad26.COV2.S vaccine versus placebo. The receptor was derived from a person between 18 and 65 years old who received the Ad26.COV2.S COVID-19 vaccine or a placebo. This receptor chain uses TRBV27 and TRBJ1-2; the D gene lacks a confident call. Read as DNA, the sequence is TGTGCCAGCAGTCCACAGTGGAGGTATGGCTACACCTTC. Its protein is CASSPQWRYGYTF.